A selection of T cell receptor beta chains follows, all from one sample in a study of OX40 agonist ivuxolimab in advanced cancers. Repertoires were generated with immunoSEQ multiplex PCR, while TCRdb's copy carries only in-frame clones and drops some. This table holds roughly 100,000 clones, 85% to 95% found once. The sample was CD4+ or CD8+ T cells sorted from blood, taken in a trial of the OX40 agonist ivuxolimab. The receptor source for this set is an adult with an advanced solid tumor such as melanoma, head and neck, liver or kidney cancer. The CDR3 runs from the conserved cysteine through the conserved F or W. D genes are given only for firm matches. Size values are once, few and many counts, or a class for expanded clones, and some rows have none.

cdr3_nt cdr3_aa clone_size v_call d_call j_call
TGTGCCAGCAGCGTAGGCGGGGGGCCAGATACGCAGTATTTT CASSVGGGPDTQYF NA TRBV9 TRBD2 TRBJ2-3
TGCGCTACGGGCGGGAGCGGCTACAATGAGCAGTTCTTC CATGGSGYNEQFF NA TRBV5-1 TRBD2 TRBJ2-1
TGTGCCAGCAGCATAGCTGGGGCAGGGGGGCTCTATGGCTACACCTTC CASSIAGAGGLYGYTF NA TRBV7-9 TRBD1 TRBJ1-2
TGTGCCAGCAGCTCGGGTCCTAGCATTTCGACCGGGGAGCTGTTTTTT CASSSGPSISTGELFF NA TRBV7-8 NA TRBJ2-2
TGTGCCAGCAGCCAAGGCTCCCTAGCGAACACCGGGGAGCTGTTTTTT CASSQGSLANTGELFF NA TRBV4-2 NA TRBJ2-2
TGTGCCAGTAGTAGGGTCAGGGGATGGGGCAATCAGCCCCAGCATTTT CASSRVRGWGNQPQHF NA TRBV19 NA TRBJ1-5
TGTGCCAGCAGCCCACAAGGATTTTGGGACGATGGCTACACCTTC CASSPQGFWDDGYTF NA TRBV11-2 NA TRBJ1-2
TGTGCCAGCAGATCGGGGCGGGAGGGCCCAAGCTCCTACAATGAGCAGTTCTTC CASRSGREGPSSYNEQFF NA TRBV28 TRBD2 TRBJ2-1
TGTGCCAGCAGCCAAGGAGTTGGCACAGACTTTCATGGGAACTATGGCTACACCTTC CASSQGVGTDFHGNYGYTF NA TRBV4-2 NA TRBJ1-2
TGTGCCAGCAGCGCCTTTCTCCGGGACAGGGGGACTGAAGCTTTCTTT CASSAFLRDRGTEAFF few TRBV5-4 TRBD1 TRBJ1-1
TGTGCCAGCAGTTGGCAGGGGGCCACTGAAGCTTTCTTT CASSWQGATEAFF NA TRBV6-5 TRBD1 TRBJ1-1
TGTGCCAGCAGCTTGGGGGGCGGGGGTTACAATGAGCAGTTCTTC CASSLGGGGYNEQFF NA TRBV5-4 TRBD2 TRBJ2-1
TGTGCCACCAGGGAGCCAGGGAGTGCCAACTATGGCTACACCTTC CATREPGSANYGYTF NA TRBV19 NA TRBJ1-2
TGTGCCAGCAGTGGGCTAGGACTAGCGGGGGGTGATGAGCAGTTCTTC CASSGLGLAGGDEQFF NA TRBV6-1 TRBD2 TRBJ2-1
TGTGCCATCAGTACCACTAATCAGCCCCAGCATTTT CAISTTNQPQHF NA TRBV10-3 NA TRBJ1-5
TGTGCCAGCACCCCCGGGACAGGACTTGGCTACACCTTC CASTPGTGLGYTF NA TRBV2 TRBD1 TRBJ1-2
TGCGCCAGCAGCCAAGTCCCCCGGGACACAGGGCATGGCTACACCTTC CASSQVPRDTGHGYTF NA TRBV4-3 NA TRBJ1-2
TGCGCCAGCAGCCGGTCCCCCGGACGCAGACTCAATGAAAAACTGTTTTTT CASSRSPGRRLNEKLFF NA TRBV4-3 NA TRBJ1-4
TGTGCCACCAGCAGAGGGAGGGAGACCCAGTACTTC CATSRGRETQYF once TRBV15 NA TRBJ2-5
TGTGCCAGCAGCTTAGCTGATGGCCCGTCGAACACTGAAGCTTTCTTT CASSLADGPSNTEAFF NA TRBV7-9 NA TRBJ1-1
TGTGCCAGCAGCGTAGTAAGTGAGAACACTGAAGCTTTCTTT CASSVVSENTEAFF few TRBV9 NA TRBJ1-1
TGTGCCAGCGGATTCACAGATACGCAGTATTTT CASGFTDTQYF NA TRBV9 NA TRBJ2-3
TGTGCCAGCAGTGAATGGGGAGGGACTAGCGCCACTCTAGCCAAAAACATTCAGTACTTC CASSEWGGTSATLAKNIQYF once TRBV6-1 TRBD2 TRBJ2-4